Below, 9 T cell receptor beta chains from the same sample are listed, as sequenced in a study of T-cell reconstitution after alpha-beta-depleted transplantation in children. Preparing the TCRbeta library involved the use of unique molecular identifiers. A single record per CDR3 protein comes from TCRdb applying MiXCR to the PCR reads. Of around 370,000 distinct CDR3 sequences listed, around 15% are singletons. The input for sequencing was PBMCs, mostly from graft donor cells, taken 360 days after TCRalphabeta/CD19-depleted stem cell transplant. These receptors originate from a male patient between 2 and 15 years old who had a stem cell transplant for acute lymphoblastic leukemia, so the T cells may come from the graft donor.

This chain joins TRBV4-3 and TRBJ2-2, with D possibly matching TRBD2 (7 bases). V lost 0 bases and J lost 6, with 17 bases in between. There are 17 residues in the CDR3. The germline CDR1 and CDR2 sequences are LGHNA and YSLEER. CDR3 amino acids: CASSQEGGRALPGELFF. CDR3 DNA: TGCGCCAGCAGCCAAGAAGGGGGGAGGGCCCTTCCCGGGGAGCTGTTTTTT.

V and J are TRBV20-1 and TRBJ2-1, with 7 bases lining up with TRBD2. The trim removed 6 bases at V and 3 bases at J, leaving 17 bases unmatched. Germline V CDR1 and CDR2: DFQATT, SNEGSKA (reference sequence). There are 17 residues in the CDR3. The CDR3 nucleotides are TGCAGTGCCCGTGGGGGGGGTCCGGGAGGTATCTACAATGAGCAGTTCTTC. It translates to CSARGGGPGGIYNEQFF.

The rearrangement uses TRBV29-1 and TRBJ2-1; 8 bases fit TRBD1. The CDR3 loop spans 12 amino acids. The V segment lost 2 bases and the J segment 15 bases; nucleotides outside the gene matches: 9. CDR1 and CDR2 from the germline V gene are SQVTM and ANQGSEA. CDR3 sequence reads: CSVESDRAGWFF. CDR3 coding DNA: TGCAGCGTTGAATCGGACAGGGCCGGGTGGTTCTTC.

A few counts support this clonotype. The J gene is TRBJ2-3, the V gene TRBV7-9; D might be TRBD1 or TRBD2, each matching 5 bases. This CDR3 is 15 amino acids long. The V and J ends lost 3 bases and 1 base respectively, with 11 bases between them. Germline assignment: CDR1 SEHNR and CDR2 FQNEAQ (reference sequence). CDR3 sequence reads: CASSFGTVGTDTQYF. Here the CDR3 DNA reads TGTGCCAGCAGCTTCGGGACGGTCGGCACAGATACGCAGTATTTT.

The V call is TRBV3-1, the J call TRBJ2-3; 13 bases fit TRBD2. CDR1 is LGHDT, CDR2 YNNKEL, per germline (reference sequence). J gave up 2 bases and V 3 bases, and 11 bases lay outside the gene matches. The CDR3 sequence is 19 residues long. The DNA for the CDR3 is TGTGCCAGCAGCCAGACTAGCGGGAGGTTGTTGGGAATCACAGATACGCAGTATTTT. It specifies CASSQTSGRLLGITDTQYF.

This chain joins TRBV5-1 and TRBJ2-7; no reliable D call. Germline V gene data show CDR1 as SGHRS and CDR2 as YFSETQ. Between the trimmed V and J ends, which lost 10 bases and 3 bases, there was a span of 17 bases. The CDR3 loop spans 13 amino acids. The CDR3 coding sequence is TGCGCCCCACGCCGGGTTGGTGTCTACGAGCAGTACTTC. Translated: CAPRRVGVYEQYF.

This chain joins TRBV7-6 and TRBJ1-5, with 10 bases lining up with TRBD1. The CDR3 is 15 residues long. Germline V gene sequence: CDR1 SGHVS, CDR2 FNYEAQ. The V and J ends lost 0 bases and 6 bases, in that order; junction bases with no gene match: 2. CDR3 region: CASSLATGGGQPQHF. CDR3 bases: TGTGCCAGCAGCTTAGCGACAGGGGGCGGTCAGCCCCAGCATTTT.

This clonotype was detected ten times or more. This chain joins TRBV7-2 and TRBJ2-2; D gene ambiguous. The ends were cut back, 2 bases at V and 1 base at J, with 8 bases in the middle. Per the germline V gene, CDR1 is SGHTA and CDR2 is FQGNSA. CDR3 length equals 15 residues. The CDR3 spells CASSLKFGNTGELFF. DNA of the CDR3: TGTGCCAGCAGCTTAAAATTTGGGAACACCGGGGAGCTGTTTTTT.

The J gene is TRBJ2-6, the V gene TRBV2; 11 bases are a match to TRBD2. Germline V gene data show CDR1 as SNHLY and CDR2 as FYNNEI. V gave up 5 bases and J gave up 0 bases; unmatched junction bases: 6. The CDR3 is 18 amino acids. CDR3 sequence (DNA): TGTGCCAGCAGTTCGAGACTAGCGGGGCACTCTGGGGCCAACGTCCTGACTTTC. This codes for CASSSRLAGHSGANVLTF.